The 31 T cell receptor beta chains below were found in one sample sequenced in a study of blood T cell repertoires in COVID-19 (dated by TCRdb to 2020 to 2022). Receptor libraries were prepared by the immunoSEQ multiplex PCR assay. This is the immuneACCESS table as TCRdb keeps it, with only in-frame sequences that have V and J called. A part of the clones is gone; compared with another copy, unresolved V genes explain less than half, and the rest is unexplained. This sample gives 95,000 to 110,000 clones in total; about 91% of them show up just once. The ten largest clones represent 3.5% of the sample. The sequenced sample was peripheral blood. The receptors were sampled from a human donor in a cohort sampled during active COVID-19.

In this sample, this clone turned up once. The gene calls are TRBV6-1 and TRBJ1-4; the match to TRBD1 covers 7 bases. Trimming at V came to 4 bases and at J to 7 bases, leaving 12 bases not matched to a gene. This CDR3 comprises 16 residues. From germline, CDR1 is MNHNS and CDR2 SASEGT. The chain's CDR3 is CASSAPTGVRVEKLFF. DNA for the CDR3: TGTGCCAGCAGTGCGCCAACAGGGGTTAGGGTTGAAAAACTGTTTTTT.

The V and J genes are TRBV24-1 and TRBJ2-3, with 7 bases lining up with TRBD1. The V segment lost 1 base and the J segment 3 bases; nucleotides outside the gene matches: 6. This CDR3 comprises 16 residues. Germline assignment: CDR1 KGHDR and CDR2 SFDVKD. CDR3 sequence (DNA): TGTGCCACCAGTGATTTCAAGACAGGGTTGACAGATACGCAGTATTTT. Translation: CATSDFKTGLTDTQYF.

This clone was detected only once. The V call is TRBV7-2, the J call TRBJ2-7; 12 bases agree with TRBD2. V gave up 1 base and J gave up 4 bases; unmatched junction bases: 11. Germline-derived CDR1 and CDR2 are SGHTA and FQGNSA. The length of the CDR3 is 18 residues. CDR3 nucleotides: TGTGCCAGCAGCTTAGGGGAACTAGCGGGAGGAAAACATTACGAGCAGTACTTC. Translated: CASSLGELAGGKHYEQYF.

The chain joins TRBV18 to TRBJ2-1; TRBD2 agrees at 9 bases. J was trimmed by 5 bases and V by 2 bases; bases with no gene match: 10. The length of the CDR3 is 17 residues. Per germline, CDR1 KGHSH and CDR2 LQKENI. The CDR3, as DNA: TGTGCCAGCTCACCAAACAGCCAACTAGCGGGTCACAATGAGCAGTTCTTC. Encoded protein: CASSPNSQLAGHNEQFF.

The V call is TRBV18, the J call TRBJ2-1; 9 positions match TRBD1. The V segment lost 1 base and the J segment 10 bases; nucleotides outside the gene matches: 8. CDR1 KGHSH and CDR2 LQKENI come from the germline V gene. The CDR3 contains 15 residues. The DNA for the CDR3 is TGTGCCAGCTCACCACTTTTGACAGGGGGGACAGAGCAGTTCTTC. Translated: CASSPLLTGGTEQFF.

This chain links TRBV18 with TRBJ1-1, with D perhaps TRBD1 (6 bases). This CDR3 contains 13 residues. Germline CDR1 reads KGHSH; CDR2 reads LQKENI. The V end was cut by 8 bases, the J end by 11 bases, with 21 bases between. In DNA, the CDR3 is TGTGCCAGCCAGCGGGACACGACTTTGTCGGCTTTCTTT. Translating it yields CASQRDTTLSAFF.

This clone has just a few counts. This chain joins TRBV7-8 and TRBJ1-5; 7 nucleotides match TRBD1. CDR3 length equals 15 residues. V lost 1 base to trimming and J lost 7 bases; unmatched junction nucleotides: 7. Germline-derived CDR1 and CDR2 are SGHVS and FQNEAQ. The CDR3 bases are TGTGCCAGCAGCTTAGTTGCGACAGGGATACAGCCCCAGCATTTT. Translated, it gives CASSLVATGIQPQHF.

V and J are TRBV19 and TRBJ1-2; no clear D. The CDR3 sequence is 13 residues long. The ends were cut back, 6 bases at V and 0 bases at J, with 8 bases in the middle. Germline V gives CDR1 LNHDA, CDR2 SQIVND (reference sequence). The CDR3 reads CASRKAANYGYTF. In DNA, the CDR3 is TGTGCCAGTAGAAAAGCCGCTAACTATGGCTACACCTTC.

The chain couples TRBV28 to TRBJ2-7, with D perhaps TRBD1 (6 bases). Looked up from germline, CDR1 is MDHEN and CDR2 is SYDVKM. The CDR3 consists of 14 residues. Trimming left V 2 bases short and J 5 bases short, with 13 bases between. The CDR3 DNA follows: TGTGCCAGCAGTTTACGGCAGGGGAGTAACGAGCAGTACTTC. Amino acid sequence: CASSLRQGSNEQYF.

V and J are TRBV19 and TRBJ2-2, with 12 bases fitting TRBD1. V lost 1 base, J lost 8 bases, and 5 bases stayed unmatched. Germline V gene lookup returns CDR1 LNHDA and CDR2 SQIVND (reference sequence). The CDR3 length is 16 residues. CDR3 sequence (DNA): TGTGCCAGTAGTATAGCCGGGACAGGGGGCGGAGGGGAGCTGTTTTTT. It is translated as CASSIAGTGGGGELFF.

The chain links TRBV7-9 to TRBJ1-4, with D unresolved. There are 15 residues in the CDR3. Trimming removed 5 bases from V and 0 bases from J, with 10 bases in between. Looked up from germline, CDR1 is SEHNR and CDR2 is FQNEAQ (reference sequence). CDR3 region: CASSVRQATNEKLFF. CDR3 nucleotides: TGTGCCAGCAGCGTCCGACAAGCAACTAATGAAAAACTGTTTTTT.

V gene TRBV24-1 combines with J gene TRBJ1-2; 7 bases agree with TRBD1. The V gene end was trimmed by 2 bases and the J gene end by 0 bases; junction bases not matched to a gene: 23. The CDR3 extends over 22 amino acids. CDR1 is KGHDR, CDR2 SFDVKD, per germline. The CDR3 here is CATSDSPRQGRELDPANYGYTF. Here the CDR3 DNA reads TGTGCCACCAGTGATTCGCCCCGACAGGGTCGGGAACTTGATCCAGCTAACTATGGCTACACCTTC.

V gene TRBV7-3 combines with J gene TRBJ2-5, with D possibly TRBD1 on 5 matching bases. This CDR3 has 13 residues. Germline values: CDR1 SGHTA, CDR2 FQGTGA. With 2 bases removed from V and 3 bases from J, the gap between germline ends came to 7 bases. DNA of the CDR3: TGTGCCAGCAGCTTATCCAGGGAAGAGACCCAGTACTTC. Translated, it gives CASSLSREETQYF.

The chain uses TRBV18 and TRBJ1-2, with 7 bases that match TRBD1. The length of the CDR3 is 17 residues. Germline CDR1 KGHSH, CDR2 LQKENI. Trimming at V came to 2 bases and at J to 5 bases, leaving 14 bases not matched to a gene. DNA for the CDR3: TGTGCCAGCTCACCATCGCGGAGTGCCAGGGGGGATTATGGCTACACCTTC. Amino acid sequence: CASSPSRSARGDYGYTF. Drawing the rest from reference TRBV18 and TRBJ1-2, the complete variable domain is NAGVMQNPRHLVRRRGQEARLRCSPMKGHSHVYWYRQLPEEGLKFMVYLQKENIIDESGMPKERFSAEFPKEGPSILRIQQVVRGDSAAYFCASSPSRSARGDYGYTFGSGTRLTVV.

The chain carries TRBV7-6 and TRBJ1-2; a weak D match, TRBD1 (6 bases). The CDR3 length is 14 residues. With 5 bases removed from V and 4 bases from J, the gap between germline ends came to 14 bases. Germline lookup yields CDR1 SGHVS and CDR2 FNYEAQ. The CDR3 reads CASSLGGGAYGYTF. The CDR3 region has the DNA TGTGCCAGCAGCCTAGGGGGGGGCGCCTATGGCTACACCTTC.

This chain joins TRBV4-1 and TRBJ1-2; D is unresolved. CDR1 is MGHRA and CDR2 is YSYEKL in the germline V gene. The CDR3 covers 15 residues. V lost 0 bases to trimming and J lost 5 bases, with 13 bases between them. The CDR3 sequence: CASSQDGQRPYGYTF. DNA for the CDR3: TGCGCCAGCAGCCAAGACGGGCAGCGGCCATATGGCTACACCTTC.

The rearrangement uses TRBV4-3 and TRBJ2-7; perhaps TRBD1 as D (6 bases). Germline V gene data show CDR1 as LGHNA and CDR2 as YSLEER. V was clipped by 3 bases and J by 0 bases, with 9 bases between them. The CDR3 is made up of 14 amino acids. This chain's CDR3 is CASSQGASSYEQYF. Written as DNA, the CDR3 is TGCGCCAGCAGCCAGGGGGCCAGCTCCTACGAGCAGTACTTC.

The V call is TRBV5-1, the J call TRBJ2-2; perhaps TRBD1 as D (6 bases). This CDR3 contains 16 residues. Germline CDR1 SGHRS, CDR2 YFSETQ. The ends were cut back, 4 bases at V and 2 bases at J, with 15 bases in the middle. This CDR3 is CASSTSTGTNTGELFF. CDR3 sequence (DNA): TGCGCCAGCAGCACTAGTACAGGGACCAACACCGGGGAGCTGTTTTTT. Full variable domain (rest looked up from reference TRBV5-1 and TRBJ2-2): KAGVTQTPRYLIKTRGQQVTLSCSPISGHRSVSWYQQTPGQGLQFLFEYFSETQRNKGNFPGRFSGRQFSNSRSEMNVSTLELGDSALYLCASSTSTGTNTGELFFGEGSRLTVL.

This chain connects TRBV11-2 to TRBJ2-2; 7 bases fit TRBD2. With 3 bases clipped from V and 5 bases from J, the junction kept 3 bases outside the gene matches. The CDR3 is made up of 14 amino acids. Germline values: CDR1 SGHAT, CDR2 FQNNGV. The CDR3 loop is CASSFRRETGELFF. CDR3 bases: TGTGCCAGCAGCTTTCGGCGGGAGACCGGGGAGCTGTTTTTT.

This chain links TRBV27 with TRBJ2-7; TRBD1 agrees at 11 bases. Germline V CDR1 and CDR2: MNHEY, SMNVEV (reference sequence). The CDR3 extends over 15 amino acids. The ends lost 8 bases at V and 5 bases at J; junction bases unmatched: 11. The CDR3 coding sequence is TGTGCCAGCCAACTGACGGGACAGGGGGTCAACGAGCAGTACTTC. It yields the protein CASQLTGQGVNEQYF.

The chain employs TRBV9 and TRBJ1-2; 10 nucleotides match TRBD1. From germline, CDR1 is SGDLS and CDR2 YYNGEE. The V and J ends lost 1 base and 8 bases, in that order; junction bases with no gene match: 5. This CDR3 is 14 amino acids long. The CDR3 sequence is CASSVRGTGEGYTF. CDR3 sequence (DNA): TGTGCCAGCAGCGTAAGGGGGACAGGGGAAGGCTACACCTTC.

V is TRBV4-3 and J is TRBJ2-7, with 7 nucleotides matching TRBD1. The CDR3 is made up of 15 amino acids. Germline V gene sequence: CDR1 LGHNA, CDR2 YSLEER. The V gene end was trimmed by 1 base and the J gene end by 1 base; junction bases not matched to a gene: 4. DNA of the CDR3: TGCGCCAGCAGCCAAGGGACAGGCGGATCCTACGAGCAGTACTTC. Translating gives CASSQGTGGSYEQYF.

As DNA, the CDR3 is TGTGCCAGCAGCTTACCGGGTGGGGCGACCTACGAGCAGTACTTC. This gives the protein CASSLPGGATYEQYF. V is TRBV5-4 and J is TRBJ2-7; tentative D call: TRBD1 (5 bases). Germline V gene sequence: CDR1 SGHNT, CDR2 YYREEE (reference sequence). There are 15 residues in the CDR3. Trimming stripped 2 bases from V and 2 bases from J, with 14 bases between.

J is TRBJ2-1 and V is TRBV7-8; 11 bases agree with TRBD2. Germline V gives CDR1 SGHVS, CDR2 FQNEAQ. The CDR3 is 16 residues long. With 1 base clipped from V and 7 bases from J, the junction kept 6 bases outside the gene matches. The chain's CDR3 is CASSLVLAGGQNEQFF. CDR3 coding DNA: TGTGCCAGCAGCTTAGTTCTAGCGGGAGGTCAGAATGAGCAGTTCTTC.

The CDR3, as DNA: TGTGCCAGCGGAGGGGGGGGCAGAAAGACCCAGTACTTC. It translates to CASGGGGRKTQYF. The V call is TRBV9, the J call TRBJ2-5, with D tentatively TRBD2 (7 bases). The length of the CDR3 is 13 residues. Germline V lookup: CDR1 SGDLS, CDR2 YYNGEE. Trimming stripped 7 bases from V and 6 bases from J, with 16 bases between.

The gene calls are TRBV28 and TRBJ2-7, with 8 bases lining up with TRBD2. The ends lost 6 bases at V and 5 bases at J; junction bases unmatched: 9. CDR3 length: 14 residues. Germline CDR1 reads MDHEN; CDR2 reads SYDVKM. The CDR3 nucleotides read TGTGCCAGCAGCCGTGGACTAGCCCCGGACGAGCAGTACTTC. It is translated as CASSRGLAPDEQYF. The complete variable domain, with remaining parts taken from reference TRBV28 and TRBJ2-7, reads DVKVTQSSRYLVKRTGEKVFLECVQDMDHENMFWYRQDPGLGLRLIYFSYDVKMKEKGDIPEGYSVSREKKERFSLILESASTNQTSMYLCASSRGLAPDEQYFGPGTRLTVT.

V usage is TRBV2 and J usage is TRBJ1-2, with 8 bases fitting TRBD1. This CDR3 is built from 14 residues. Germline V gene sequence: CDR1 SNHLY, CDR2 FYNNEI. Trimming at V came to 7 bases and at J to 5 bases, leaving 9 bases not matched to a gene. The CDR3 protein is CASNIRGLLYGYTF. The CDR3 DNA sequence: TGTGCCAGCAATATCAGGGGGCTTCTTTATGGCTACACCTTC.

The chain couples TRBV29-1 to TRBJ2-5; weak D call: TRBD1 (5 bases). Trimming removed 4 bases at V and 0 bases at J, with 6 bases between. CDR3 length: 12 residues. Looked up from germline, CDR1 is SQVTM and CDR2 is ANQGSEA. The CDR3: CSVGQNQETQYF. In DNA form, the CDR3 reads TGCAGCGTTGGACAGAACCAAGAGACCCAGTACTTC.

This clone was detected once. V and J are TRBV19 and TRBJ1-5; a weak D match, TRBD1 (6 bases). The V end was cut by 5 bases, the J end by 2 bases, with 13 bases between. This CDR3 is 15 amino acids long. Germline V gives CDR1 LNHDA, CDR2 SQIVND (reference sequence). The CDR3 nucleotides read TGTGCCAGTAGTTCGGGGGGGGCGGGCAATCAGCCCCAGCATTTT. It translates to CASSSGGAGNQPQHF.

CDR3 in DNA: TGTGCCAGCAGCTCCCTATACACTGAAGCTTTCTTT. This codes for CASSSLYTEAFF. The chain carries TRBV7-9 and TRBJ1-1; D uncertain. Trimming removed 4 bases from V and 3 bases from J, with 6 bases in between. The CDR3 spans 12 residues. CDR1 and CDR2 from the germline V gene are SEHNR and FQNEAQ (reference sequence).

In DNA form, the CDR3 reads TGTGCCAGCAGCCCCCGGACAGGGAACACCGGGGAGCTGTTTTTT. Its protein product is CASSPRTGNTGELFF. The rearrangement joins TRBV7-8 to TRBJ2-2, with 7 bases fitting TRBD1. The CDR3 totals 15 residues. V lost 5 bases, J lost 1 base, and 4 bases stayed unmatched. Per the germline V gene, CDR1 is SGHVS and CDR2 is FQNEAQ.